This T cell receptor beta chain originates from a study of blood T cells in healthy people across ages. General study results and limits: Age advanced and TCR beta diversity per million T cells fell, roughly linearly.

CDR1 and CDR2 from the germline V gene are SQVTM and ANQGSEA. Trimming stripped 0 bases from V and 7 bases from J, with 9 bases between. The CDR3 loop spans 13 amino acids. A second PCR of about 6 to 12 cycles used a sample-barcoded 5' primer and a J-beta primer mix. Tagging of each cDNA molecule was performed by a template-switch adaptor with 12 random nucleotides. MiXCR, applied by TCRdb to the 5' RACE reads, yields one record per CDR3 protein. The repertoire holds around 280,000 distinct CDR3 sequences, 25% to 30% seen once, with 25% to 35% in the top ten. At least ten counts were recorded for this clonotype. Its antigen is undetermined.

The source of this sequence is a woman in her sixties or seventies in good health. The material sequenced was blood. The V gene is TRBV29-1, the J gene TRBJ1-4; no clear D gene. The CDR3 sequence is CSVEDIMSEKLFF. The CDR3 region has the DNA TGCAGCGTTGAAGACATAATGAGTGAAAAACTGTTTTTT. Drawing the rest from reference TRBV29-1 and TRBJ1-4, the complete variable domain is SAVISQKPSRDICQRGTSLTIQCQVDSQVTMMFWYRQQPGQSLTLIATANQGSEATYESGFVIDKFPISRPNLTFSTLTVSNMSPEDSSIYLCSVEDIMSEKLFFGSGTQLSVL.